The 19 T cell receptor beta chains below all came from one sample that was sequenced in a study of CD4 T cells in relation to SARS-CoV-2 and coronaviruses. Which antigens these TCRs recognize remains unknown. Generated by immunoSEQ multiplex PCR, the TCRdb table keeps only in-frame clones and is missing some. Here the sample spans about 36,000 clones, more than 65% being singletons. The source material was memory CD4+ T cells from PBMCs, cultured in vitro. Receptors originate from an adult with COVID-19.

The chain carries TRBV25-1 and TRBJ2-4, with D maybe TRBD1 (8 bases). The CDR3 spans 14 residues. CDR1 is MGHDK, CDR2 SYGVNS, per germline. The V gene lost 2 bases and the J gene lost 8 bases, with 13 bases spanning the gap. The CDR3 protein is CASSEQGAGDIQYF. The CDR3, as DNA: TGTGCCAGCAGTGAACAGGGGGCGGGGGACATTCAGTACTTC.

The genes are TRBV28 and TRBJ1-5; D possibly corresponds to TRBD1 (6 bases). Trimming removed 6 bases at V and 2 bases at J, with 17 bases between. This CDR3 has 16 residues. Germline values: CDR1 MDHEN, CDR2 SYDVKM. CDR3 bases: TGTGCCAGCAGCTCCCGGGGGCGCGGGGGCAATCAGCCCCAGCATTTT. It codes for CASSSRGRGGNQPQHF.

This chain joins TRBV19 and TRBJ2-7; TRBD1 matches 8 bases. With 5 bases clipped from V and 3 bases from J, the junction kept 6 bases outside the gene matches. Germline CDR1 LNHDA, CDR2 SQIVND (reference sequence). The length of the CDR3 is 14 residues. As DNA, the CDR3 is TGTGCCAGTAGTCGGGACAGGACAAACTACGAGCAGTACTTC. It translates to CASSRDRTNYEQYF.

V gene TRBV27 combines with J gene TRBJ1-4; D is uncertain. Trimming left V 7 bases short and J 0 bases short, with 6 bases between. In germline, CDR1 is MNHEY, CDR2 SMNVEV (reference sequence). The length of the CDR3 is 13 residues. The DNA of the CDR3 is TGTGCCAGCAAGGTAGCAACTAATGAAAAACTGTTTTTT. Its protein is CASKVATNEKLFF.

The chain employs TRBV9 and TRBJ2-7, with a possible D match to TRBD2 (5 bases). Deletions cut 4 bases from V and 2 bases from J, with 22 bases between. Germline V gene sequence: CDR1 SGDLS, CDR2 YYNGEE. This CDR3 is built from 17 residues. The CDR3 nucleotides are TGTGCCAGCAGCTCACCCAGGTGGAGCGGTTACCCCTACGAGCAGTACTTC. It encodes CASSSPRWSGYPYEQYF.

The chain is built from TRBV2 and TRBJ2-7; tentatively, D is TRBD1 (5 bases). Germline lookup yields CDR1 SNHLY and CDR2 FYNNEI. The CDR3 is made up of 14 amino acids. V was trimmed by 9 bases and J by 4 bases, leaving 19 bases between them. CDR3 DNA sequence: TGTGCCAGTGCTAGACAGACGGTCTCGTACGAGCAGTACTTC. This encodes CASARQTVSYEQYF.

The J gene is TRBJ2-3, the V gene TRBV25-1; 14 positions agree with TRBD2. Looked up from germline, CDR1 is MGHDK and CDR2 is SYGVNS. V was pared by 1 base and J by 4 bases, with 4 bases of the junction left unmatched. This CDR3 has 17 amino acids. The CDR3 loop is CASSESRLAGGADTQYF. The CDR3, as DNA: TGTGCCAGCAGTGAATCGAGACTAGCGGGAGGGGCAGATACGCAGTATTTT.

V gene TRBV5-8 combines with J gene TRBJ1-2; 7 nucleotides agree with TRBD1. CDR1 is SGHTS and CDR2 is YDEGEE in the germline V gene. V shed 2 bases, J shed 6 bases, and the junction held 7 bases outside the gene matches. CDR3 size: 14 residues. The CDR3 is CASSFQDRSNGYTF. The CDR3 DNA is TGTGCCAGCAGCTTTCAGGACAGGAGCAATGGCTACACCTTC.

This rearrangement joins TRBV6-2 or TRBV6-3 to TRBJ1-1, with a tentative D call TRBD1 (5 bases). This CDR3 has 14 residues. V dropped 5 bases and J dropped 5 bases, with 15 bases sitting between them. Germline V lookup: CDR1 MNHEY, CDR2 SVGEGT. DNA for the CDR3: TGTGCCAGCAGTGGAGGGACCGCAGGAACTGAAGCTTTCTTT. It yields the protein CASSGGTAGTEAFF.

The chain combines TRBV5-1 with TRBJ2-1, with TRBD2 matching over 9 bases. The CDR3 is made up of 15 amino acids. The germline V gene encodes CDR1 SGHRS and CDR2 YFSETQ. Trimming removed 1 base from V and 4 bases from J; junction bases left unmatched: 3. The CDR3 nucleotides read TGCGCCAGCAGCTTGTCCCTAGCGGGATACAATGAGCAGTTCTTC. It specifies CASSLSLAGYNEQFF.

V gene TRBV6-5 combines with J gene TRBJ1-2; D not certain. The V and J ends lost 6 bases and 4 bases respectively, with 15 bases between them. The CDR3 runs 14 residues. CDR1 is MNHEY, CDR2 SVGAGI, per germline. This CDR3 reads CASRHLRGSYGYTF. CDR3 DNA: TGTGCCAGCAGACACCTACGGGGAAGCTATGGCTACACCTTC.

CDR3 bases: TGTGCCAGCAGCATTAGCGGGGCAGAGACCCAGTACTTC. Encoded protein: CASSISGAETQYF. V usage is TRBV7-2 and J usage is TRBJ2-5, with 8 bases aligning to TRBD2. CDR1 is SGHTA, CDR2 FQGNSA, per germline. The CDR3 spans 13 residues. The V and J ends lost 5 bases and 4 bases, in that order; junction bases with no gene match: 3.

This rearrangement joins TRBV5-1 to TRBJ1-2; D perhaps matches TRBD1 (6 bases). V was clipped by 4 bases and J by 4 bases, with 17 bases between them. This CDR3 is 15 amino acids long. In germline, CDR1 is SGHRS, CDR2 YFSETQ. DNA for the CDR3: TGCGCCAGCAGCCCCCTTAAACAGGGAGGCTATGGCTACACCTTC. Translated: CASSPLKQGGYGYTF.

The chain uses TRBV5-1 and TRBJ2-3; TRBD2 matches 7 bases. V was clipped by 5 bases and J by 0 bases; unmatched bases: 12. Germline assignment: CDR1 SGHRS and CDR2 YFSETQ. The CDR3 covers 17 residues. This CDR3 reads CASRYSPSGVSTDTQYF. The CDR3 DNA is TGCGCCAGCAGATATAGCCCTAGCGGAGTTAGCACAGATACGCAGTATTTT.

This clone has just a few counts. As DNA, the CDR3 is TGTGCCAGCAGCTTAGTATTTAGCGGCGGGGGTTCACCCCTCCACTTT. Amino acids: CASSLVFSGGGSPLHF. The chain uses TRBV7-9 and TRBJ1-6; perhaps TRBD1 as D (5 bases). This CDR3 is built from 16 residues. V was clipped by 1 base and J by 9 bases, with 16 bases between them. Germline CDR1 reads SEHNR; CDR2 reads FQNEAQ (reference sequence).

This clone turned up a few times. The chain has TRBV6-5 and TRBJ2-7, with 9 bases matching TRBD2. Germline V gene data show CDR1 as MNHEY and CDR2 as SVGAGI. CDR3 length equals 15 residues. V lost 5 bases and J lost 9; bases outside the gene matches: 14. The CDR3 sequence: CASSRTSVEPTGQYF. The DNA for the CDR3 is TGTGCCAGCAGTCGGACTAGCGTCGAGCCTACGGGGCAGTACTTC.

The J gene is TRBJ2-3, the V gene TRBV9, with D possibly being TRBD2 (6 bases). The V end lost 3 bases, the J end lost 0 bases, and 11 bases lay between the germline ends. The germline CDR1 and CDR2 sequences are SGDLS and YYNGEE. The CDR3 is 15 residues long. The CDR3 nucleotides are TGTGCCAGCAGCGGCTCGGGACTTAGCACAGATACGCAGTATTTT. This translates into CASSGSGLSTDTQYF.

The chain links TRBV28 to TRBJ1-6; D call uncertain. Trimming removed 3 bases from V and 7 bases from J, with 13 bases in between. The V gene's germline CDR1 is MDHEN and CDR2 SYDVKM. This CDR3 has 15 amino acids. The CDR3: CASSFGQRENSPLHF. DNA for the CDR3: TGTGCCAGCAGTTTCGGGCAGAGGGAAAATTCACCCCTCCACTTT.

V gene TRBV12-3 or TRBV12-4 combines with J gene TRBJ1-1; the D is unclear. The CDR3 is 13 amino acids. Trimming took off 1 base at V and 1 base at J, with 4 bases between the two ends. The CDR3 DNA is TGTGCCAGCAGTTTAGACAAGAACACTGAAGCTTTCTTT. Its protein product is CASSLDKNTEAFF.